Shown below are 6 T cell receptor beta chains from a single sample sequenced in a study of blood T cell repertoires in COVID-19. The table came from immunoSEQ multiplex PCR; TCRdb's copy has only in-frame clones and leaves some out. Of more than 150,000 clones in the sample, roughly nine tenths were seen once. Sequences were obtained from peripheral blood. The receptors were sampled from a man in his 70s with active or convalescent COVID-19.

The rearrangement links TRBV10-3 to TRBJ1-2, with 7 bases matching TRBD1. Germline V gene data show CDR1 as ENHRY and CDR2 as SYGVKD. V gave up 6 bases and J gave up 10 bases; unmatched junction bases: 11. CDR3 length: 13 residues. The CDR3 DNA sequence: TGTGCCATCAGGGAGGGAACAGGGGATGACTACACCTTC. Protein: CAIREGTGDDYTF.

V gene TRBV15 combines with J gene TRBJ2-1; D is uncertain. The V gene lost 0 bases and the J gene lost 1 base, with 13 bases spanning the gap. The CDR3 consists of 17 residues. Germline V gene data show CDR1 as LNHNV and CDR2 as YYDKDF (reference sequence). The CDR3 nucleotides read TGTGCCACCAGCAGAGATCCGACGGGTTTATCCTACAATGAGCAGTTCTTC. Its protein is CATSRDPTGLSYNEQFF. Full variable domain (missing parts from reference TRBV15 and TRBJ2-1): DAMVIQNPRYQVTQFGKPVTLSCSQTLNHNVMYWYQQKSSQAPKLLFHYYDKDFNNEADTPDNFQSRRPNTSFCFLDIRSPGLGDTAMYLCATSRDPTGLSYNEQFFGPGTRLTVL.

The chain is built from TRBV6-2 or TRBV6-3 and TRBJ1-5; 9 bases map to TRBD1. The CDR3 is 16 residues long. Germline loops: CDR1 MNHEY, CDR2 SVGEGT. J gave up 4 bases and V 2 bases, and 6 bases lay outside the gene matches. For the CDR3, the DNA is TGTGCCAGCAGTTACACCGGACAGGGGCGTAATCAGCCCCAGCATTTT. Protein: CASSYTGQGRNQPQHF.

The genes are TRBV7-9 and TRBJ2-1; 10 bases agree with TRBD2. The CDR3 runs 19 residues. Trimming at V came to 3 bases and at J to 0 bases, leaving 11 bases not matched to a gene. CDR1 and CDR2 from the germline V gene are SEHNR and FQNEAQ (reference sequence). CDR3 protein: CASSFLAGAIRSSYNEQFF. The CDR3 DNA reads TGTGCCAGCAGCTTTCTAGCGGGAGCGATACGGAGCTCCTACAATGAGCAGTTCTTC.

This chain connects TRBV5-4 to TRBJ2-7, with 10 bases identical to TRBD1. The V and J ends lost 5 bases and 4 bases, in that order; junction bases with no gene match: 3. This CDR3 contains 13 residues. Germline assignment: CDR1 SGHNT and CDR2 YYREEE (reference sequence). CDR3 coding DNA: TGTGCCAGCAGAGGACAGGGGGAGTACGAGCAGTACTTC. Its protein is CASRGQGEYEQYF.

The rearrangement joins TRBV7-9 to TRBJ1-2; D ambiguous. Looked up from germline, CDR1 is SEHNR and CDR2 is FQNEAQ (reference sequence). V lost 7 bases to trimming and J lost 3 bases, with 15 bases between them. This CDR3 has 14 amino acids. CDR3: CASTPGDNHYGYTF. In DNA form, the CDR3 reads TGTGCCAGCACCCCCGGCGACAATCACTATGGCTACACCTTC.